One and the same sample provided the 25 T cell receptor beta chains below, sequenced in a study of blood T cell repertoires in COVID-19. Profiling relied on immunoSEQ multiplex PCR, and the TCRdb table lists in-frame clones only, not all of them. The sample carries 95,000 to 150,000 clones, around 87% recorded once. Sequencing was carried out using peripheral blood. These receptors all stem from a woman in her 70s with acute or convalescent COVID-19.

The V call is TRBV20-1, the J call TRBJ2-5; D gene uncertain. The V gene's germline CDR1 is DFQATT and CDR2 SNEGSKA (reference sequence). CDR3 size: 11 residues. The V end lost 6 bases, the J end lost 5 bases, and 10 bases lay between the germline ends. CDR3 loop: CSAPEYETQYF. The CDR3 DNA is TGCAGTGCCCCGGAGTATGAGACCCAGTACTTC.

The rearrangement uses TRBV5-1 and TRBJ1-6; tentative D call: TRBD1 (6 bases). V dropped 5 bases and J dropped 11 bases, with 11 bases sitting between them. This CDR3 is 12 amino acids long. Per germline, CDR1 SGHRS and CDR2 YFSETQ. CDR3 protein: CASSAGVAPLHF. In DNA form, the CDR3 reads TGCGCCAGCAGTGCAGGGGTTGCACCCCTCCACTTT.

The V gene is TRBV21-1, the J gene TRBJ2-6; the tabulated D call, TRBD1, remains unverified against the DNA. TRBV21-1 is shown as a pseudogene. CDR3 length: 18 residues. DNA of the CDR3: TGTGCCAGCAGGCTTGGAGGGGACAGTGCCTCTGGGGCCAACGTCCTGACTTTC. Residues: CASRLGGDSASGANVLTF.

The chain employs TRBV27 and TRBJ2-4; 8 bases agree with TRBD1. CDR3 size: 14 residues. Germline CDR1 MNHEY, CDR2 SMNVEV (reference sequence). J gave up 7 bases and V 8 bases, and 10 bases lay outside the gene matches. The CDR3 sequence: CASHPGGGANIQYF. CDR3 bases: TGTGCCAGCCATCCAGGGGGCGGGGCGAACATTCAGTACTTC.

This clone showed up just once. The chain employs TRBV4-2 and TRBJ2-5; 8 bases map to TRBD2. The CDR3 is made up of 15 amino acids. J was trimmed by 5 bases and V by 1 base; bases with no gene match: 6. Germline V lookup: CDR1 LGHNA, CDR2 YNFKEQ. The CDR3 DNA is TGTGCCAGCAGCCAAGGGCGGGGGGCACGGGAGACCCAGTACTTC. Translated: CASSQGRGARETQYF.

This clone occurred a few times. The rearrangement joins TRBV19 to TRBJ1-5; D may be TRBD1 (5 bases). V was shortened by 3 bases and J by 0 bases, with 12 bases between the two germline ends. The CDR3 is 16 residues long. CDR1 is LNHDA, CDR2 SQIVND, per germline (reference sequence). The CDR3 loop is CASSMGGAGSNQPQHF. CDR3 DNA sequence: TGTGCCAGTAGTATGGGCGGGGCGGGTAGCAATCAGCCCCAGCATTTT.

The chain employs TRBV5-4 and TRBJ2-7, with a weak D call TRBD1 (6 bases). The CDR3 has 15 amino acids. Trimming removed 0 bases at V and 3 bases at J, with 13 bases between. CDR1 and CDR2 (germline): SGHNT, YYREEE (reference sequence). The CDR3 sequence: CASSLGTAALYEQYF. As DNA, the CDR3 is TGTGCCAGCAGCTTGGGGACAGCGGCCCTCTACGAGCAGTACTTC.

This chain links TRBV2 with TRBJ1-1; the D is unclear. Germline CDR1 and CDR2: SNHLY and FYNNEI. V lost 4 bases and J 1 base, leaving 7 bases between the germline ends. CDR3 length: 13 amino acids. The CDR3 DNA reads as TGTGCCAGCAGTGTACAGACGAACACTGAAGCTTTCTTT. Protein: CASSVQTNTEAFF.

The J gene is TRBJ2-3, the V gene TRBV20-1; 8 bases are shared with TRBD2. The germline V gene encodes CDR1 DFQATT and CDR2 SNEGSKA (reference sequence). The CDR3 sequence is 15 residues long. Trimming cost V 3 bases and J 0 bases; bases outside gene matches: 5. The CDR3 coding sequence is TGCAGTGCTAGTTTAGCGGGGTTTAGCACAGATACGCAGTATTTT. Its protein is CSASLAGFSTDTQYF.

The chain uses TRBV28 and TRBJ1-4; 9 nucleotides line up with TRBD1. In germline, CDR1 is MDHEN, CDR2 SYDVKM. The CDR3 consists of 15 residues. After removal of 5 bases from V and 14 bases from J, the junction contained 15 bases not matched to a gene. The DNA of the CDR3 is TGTGCCAGCAGTAGGACAGGGGCCTTTCTGGAACGGCTGTTTTTT. Translated, it gives CASSRTGAFLERLFF.

This chain joins TRBV29-1 and TRBJ2-3, with 8 nucleotides matching TRBD2. V was clipped by 5 bases and J by 0 bases; unmatched bases: 1. The CDR3 sequence is 13 residues long. Germline loops: CDR1 SQVTM, CDR2 ANQGSEA. CDR3 residues: CSVLAGSTDTQYF. DNA of the CDR3: TGCAGCGTTTTAGCGGGGAGCACAGATACGCAGTATTTT.

The CDR3 is CATSSTGAKGYGYTF. In DNA form, the CDR3 reads TGTGCCACCAGCAGCACAGGGGCCAAAGGGTATGGCTACACCTTC. The chain uses TRBV15 and TRBJ1-2, with 7 positions matching TRBD1. The germline gives CDR1 LNHNV, CDR2 YYDKDF (reference sequence). The V gene end was trimmed by 3 bases and the J gene end by 5 bases; junction bases not matched to a gene: 9. The CDR3 is 15 amino acids.

This clone was seen only once. The chain uses TRBV5-1 and TRBJ2-2; TRBD2 is a possible D gene (6 bases). Germline-derived CDR1 and CDR2 are SGHRS and YFSETQ. Trimming cost V 0 bases and J 4 bases, with 10 bases left between them. This CDR3 comprises 15 residues. The CDR3 DNA follows: TGCGCCAGCAGCTTGGCACTAGCTCGCACCGGGGAGCTGTTTTTT. Translating gives CASSLALARTGELFF.

The chain uses TRBV6-5 and TRBJ1-2; weak D call: TRBD1 (5 bases). Germline-derived CDR1 and CDR2 are MNHEY and SVGAGI. V lost 7 bases to trimming and J lost 6 bases, with 21 bases between them. CDR3 length: 15 amino acids. CDR3 in DNA: TGTGCCAGCATTAACAGTGGGGCAAACTATAATGGCTACACCTTC. Its protein product is CASINSGANYNGYTF.

The genes are TRBV5-4 and TRBJ1-2; weak D call: TRBD1 (5 bases). V lost 4 bases to trimming and J lost 6 bases, with 13 bases between them. The CDR3 has 13 amino acids. In germline, CDR1 is SGHNT, CDR2 YYREEE (reference sequence). In nucleotides, the CDR3 is TGTGCCAGCAGCCGACAGAGCTTAAATGGCTACACCTTC. Translating gives CASSRQSLNGYTF. The variable domain in full, completed from reference TRBV5-4 and TRBJ1-2, reads ETGVTQSPTHLIKTRGQQVTLRCSSQSGHNTVSWYQQALGQGPQFIFQYYREEENGRGNFPPRFSGLQFPNYSSELNVNALELDDSALYLCASSRQSLNGYTFGSGTRLTVV.

This sequence joins TRBV19 and TRBJ2-7; no clear D gene. V was pared by 5 bases and J by 6 bases, with 11 bases between. Looked up from germline, CDR1 is LNHDA and CDR2 is SQIVND (reference sequence). This CDR3 has 12 residues. In nucleotides, the CDR3 is TGTGCCAGTAGTGGAGTTTTTGGCGAGCAGTACTTC. Translation: CASSGVFGEQYF.

The V and J genes are TRBV11-2 and TRBJ2-2; 7 bases agree with TRBD1. The J segment lost 7 bases and the V segment lost 4 bases, leaving 12 bases of the junction unmatched. The CDR3 covers 16 residues. The germline V gene encodes CDR1 SGHAT and CDR2 FQNNGV. The CDR3 DNA follows: TGTGCCAGCAGCTCCGACTATTACAGGGGTGGCGGGGAGCTGTTTTTT. This translates into CASSSDYYRGGGELFF.

This rearrangement joins TRBV28 to TRBJ1-3, with D unresolved. The CDR3 length is 16 residues. Germline CDR1 reads MDHEN; CDR2 reads SYDVKM. Trimming took off 6 bases at V and 0 bases at J, with 15 bases between the two ends. This CDR3 is CASRTGSLASGNTIYF. The CDR3 DNA reads TGTGCCAGCAGGACCGGTAGCCTGGCCTCTGGAAACACCATATATTTT.

The chain carries TRBV5-1 and TRBJ2-3; the D is unclear. CDR1 is SGHRS, CDR2 YFSETQ, per germline. This CDR3 region has 13 residues. V was clipped by 2 bases and J by 2 bases, with 6 bases between them. For the CDR3, the DNA is TGCGCCAGCAGCTTCCAGTACACAGATACGCAGTATTTT. As protein: CASSFQYTDTQYF.

The chain links TRBV9 to TRBJ2-1; TRBD2 matches 15 bases. The V gene's germline CDR1 is SGDLS and CDR2 YYNGEE. V shed 4 bases and J 6 bases; nucleotides not matched to a gene: 5. The CDR3 contains 16 residues. CDR3 residues: CASSKEGLAGGNEQFF. Written as DNA, the CDR3 is TGTGCCAGCAGCAAAGAGGGACTAGCGGGGGGCAATGAGCAGTTCTTC.

The chain recombines TRBV9 with TRBJ1-3; the D is unclear. V was cut by 0 bases and J by 0 bases, with 10 bases left in between. CDR1 SGDLS and CDR2 YYNGEE come from the germline V gene. The CDR3 has 16 residues. As DNA, the CDR3 is TGTGCCAGCAGCGTAGGAATAGCGAACTCTGGAAACACCATATATTTT. Amino acids: CASSVGIANSGNTIYF.

The genes are TRBV19 and TRBJ1-2; 8 nucleotides match TRBD1. Germline V lookup: CDR1 LNHDA, CDR2 SQIVND (reference sequence). V shed 7 bases and J 2 bases; nucleotides not matched to a gene: 9. The CDR3 contains 15 residues. This chain's CDR3 is CASTNLGQGNYGYTF. CDR3 nucleotides: TGTGCCAGTACCAACCTCGGACAGGGAAACTATGGCTACACCTTC.

The table lists this clone with a count of one. The V and J genes are TRBV11-2 and TRBJ2-3; 13 bases fit TRBD2. Germline V gene lookup returns CDR1 SGHAT and CDR2 FQNNGV. V lost 6 bases to trimming and J lost 4 bases; unmatched junction nucleotides: 7. This CDR3 contains 16 residues. The CDR3 DNA sequence: TGTGCCAGCAGTATACTAGCGGGGGGGCAGGCAGATACGCAGTATTTT. Its protein product is CASSILAGGQADTQYF.

This clone appeared once. The chain combines TRBV5-1 with TRBJ2-3, with 7 positions matching TRBD2. Germline V gene lookup returns CDR1 SGHRS and CDR2 YFSETQ. The V and J ends lost 5 bases and 1 base, in that order; junction bases with no gene match: 4. The CDR3 is 14 residues long. DNA for the CDR3: TGCGCCAGCAGAAGGACTAGTGGCACAGATACGCAGTATTTT. Its translation: CASRRTSGTDTQYF.

V usage is TRBV19 and J usage is TRBJ1-5; D is perhaps TRBD1 (5 bases). This CDR3 has 15 residues. Germline V gene data show CDR1 as LNHDA and CDR2 as SQIVND (reference sequence). V lost 7 bases to trimming and J lost 4 bases, with 17 bases between them. DNA of the CDR3: TGTGCCAGTAATGGGGCGGCGATTGGGAATCAGCCCCAGCATTTT. Amino acid sequence: CASNGAAIGNQPQHF.